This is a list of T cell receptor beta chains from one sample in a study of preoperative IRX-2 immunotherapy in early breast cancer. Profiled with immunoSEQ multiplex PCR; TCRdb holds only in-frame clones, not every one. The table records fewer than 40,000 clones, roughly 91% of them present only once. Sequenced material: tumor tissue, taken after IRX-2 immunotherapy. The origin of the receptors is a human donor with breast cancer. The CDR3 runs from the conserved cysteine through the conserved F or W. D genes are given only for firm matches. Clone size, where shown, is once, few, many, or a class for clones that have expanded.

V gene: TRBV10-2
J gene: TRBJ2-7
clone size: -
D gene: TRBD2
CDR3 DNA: TGCGCCAGCCGAACCGGGACTAGCGGCTACGAGCAGTACTTC
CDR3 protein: CASRTGTSGYEQYF

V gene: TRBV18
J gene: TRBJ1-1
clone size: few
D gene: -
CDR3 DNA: TGTGCCAGCTCACCACAGGGTGGCACTGAAGCTTTCTTT
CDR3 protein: CASSPQGGTEAFF

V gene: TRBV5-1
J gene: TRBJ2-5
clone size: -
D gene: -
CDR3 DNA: TGCGCCAGCAGCTTTGGACAGAACCAAGAGACCCAGTACTTC
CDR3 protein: CASSFGQNQETQYF

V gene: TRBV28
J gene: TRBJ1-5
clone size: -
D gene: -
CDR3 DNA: TGTGCCAGCAGTTACCTTGAATATCAGCCCCAGCATTTT
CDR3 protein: CASSYLEYQPQHF

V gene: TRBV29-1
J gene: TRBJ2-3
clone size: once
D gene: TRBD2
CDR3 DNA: TGCAGCGTTTCCGGGACTAGCGGTGCTAGCACAGATACGCAGTATTTT
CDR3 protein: CSVSGTSGASTDTQYF

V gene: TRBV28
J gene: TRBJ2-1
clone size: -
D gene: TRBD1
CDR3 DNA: TGTGCCAGCAGACTTCAGGGGGATAGTGAGCAGTTCTTC
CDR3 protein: CASRLQGDSEQFF

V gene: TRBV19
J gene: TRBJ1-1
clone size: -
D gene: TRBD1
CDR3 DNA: TGTGCCAGTAGTCTGGACAGGAGGGTGAACACTGAAGCTTTCTTT
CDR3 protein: CASSLDRRVNTEAFF

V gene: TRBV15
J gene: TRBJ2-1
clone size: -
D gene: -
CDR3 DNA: TGTGCCACCGACTCTAGTAGCCGCCCCTACAATGAGCAGTTCTTC
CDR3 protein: CATDSSSRPYNEQFF

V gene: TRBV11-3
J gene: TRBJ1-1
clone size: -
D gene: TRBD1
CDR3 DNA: TGTGCCAGCAACCATGAGGGGGCTCGGACTGAAGCTTTCTTT
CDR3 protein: CASNHEGARTEAFF

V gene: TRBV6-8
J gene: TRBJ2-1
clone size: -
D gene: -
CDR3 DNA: TGTGCCAGCAGGAACCGGCCTAGAGTCTACAATGAGCAGTTCTTC
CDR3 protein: CASRNRPRVYNEQFF

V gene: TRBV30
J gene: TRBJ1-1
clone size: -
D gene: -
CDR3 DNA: TGTGCCTGGATCATGAGAAACACTGAAGCTTTCTTT
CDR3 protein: CAWIMRNTEAFF

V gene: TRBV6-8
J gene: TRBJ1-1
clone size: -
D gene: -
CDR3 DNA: TGTGCCAGCAGTGATAGAGGGGTGAACACTGAAGCTTTCTTT
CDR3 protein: CASSDRGVNTEAFF

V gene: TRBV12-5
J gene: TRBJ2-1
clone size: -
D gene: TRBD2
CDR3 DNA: TGTGCTAGTGGGCGGGGGGGCAGCTACAATGAGCAGTTCTTC
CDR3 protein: CASGRGGSYNEQFF

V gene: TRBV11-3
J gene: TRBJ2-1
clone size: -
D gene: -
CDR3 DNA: TGTGCCAGCAGGCGAGTGGGGTGGGCAGACAATGAGCAGTTCTTC
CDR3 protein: CASRRVGWADNEQFF

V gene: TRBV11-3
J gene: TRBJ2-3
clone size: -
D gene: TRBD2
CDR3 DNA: TGTGCCAGCAGCAAGGGACTAGCGGGAGAAAGGGCAGATACGCAGTATTTT
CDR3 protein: CASSKGLAGERADTQYF

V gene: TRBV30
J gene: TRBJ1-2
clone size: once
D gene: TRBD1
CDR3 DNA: TGTGCCTGGGGCCGGGACAGGCCGTATGGCTACACCTTC
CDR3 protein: CAWGRDRPYGYTF

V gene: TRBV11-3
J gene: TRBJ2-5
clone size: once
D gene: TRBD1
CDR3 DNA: TGTGCCAGCAGCTCCGGACAGGGGTTGGGAGAGACCCAGTACTTC
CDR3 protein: CASSSGQGLGETQYF

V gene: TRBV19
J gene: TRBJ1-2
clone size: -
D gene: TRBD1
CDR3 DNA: TGTGCCAGTAGTTGGGATAAAGGGACAGGGCCCTTCGCTGGCTACACCTTC
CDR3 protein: CASSWDKGTGPFAGYTF

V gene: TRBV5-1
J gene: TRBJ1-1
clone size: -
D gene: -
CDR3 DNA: TGCGCCAGCAGCTTATCCGGGGTGAACACTGAAGCTTTCTTT
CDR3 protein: CASSLSGVNTEAFF

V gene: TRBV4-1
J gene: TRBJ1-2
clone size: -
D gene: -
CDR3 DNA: TGCGCCAGCAGCCAAGATGGCCTCTATGGCTACACCTTC
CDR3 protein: CASSQDGLYGYTF

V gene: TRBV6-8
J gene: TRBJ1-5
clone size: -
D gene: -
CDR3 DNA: TGTGCCAGCAGACAGGGCGGCAATCAGCCCCAGCATTTT
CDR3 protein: CASRQGGNQPQHF

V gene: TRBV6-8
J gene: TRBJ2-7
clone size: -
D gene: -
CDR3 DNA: TGTGCCAGCAGTTCCCTATACCCCCCCGAGCAGTACTTC
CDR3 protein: CASSSLYPPEQYF

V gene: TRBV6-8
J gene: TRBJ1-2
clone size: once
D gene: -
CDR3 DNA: TGTGCCAGCAGTTACTCGATATGGGGGGCGCGAGGCTACACCTTC
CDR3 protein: CASSYSIWGARGYTF

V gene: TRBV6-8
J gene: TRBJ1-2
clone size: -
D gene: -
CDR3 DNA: TGTGCCAGCAGTTACTCCGCAGGAAACTATGGCTACACCTTC
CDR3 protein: CASSYSAGNYGYTF

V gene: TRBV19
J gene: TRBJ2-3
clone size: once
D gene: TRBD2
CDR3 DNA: TGTGCCAGTAGGGGGACTAGCGGGAACACAGATACGCAGTATTTT
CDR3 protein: CASRGTSGNTDTQYF

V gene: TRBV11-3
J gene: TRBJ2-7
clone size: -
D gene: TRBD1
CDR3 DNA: TGTGCCAGCAGTTCCGCCGGGACAGGGGGCTACGAGCAGTACTTC
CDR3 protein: CASSSAGTGGYEQYF

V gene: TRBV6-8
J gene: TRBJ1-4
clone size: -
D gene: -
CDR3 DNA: TGTGCCAGCAGGGGGAGGGCTAATGAAAAACTGTTTTTT
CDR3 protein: CASRGRANEKLFF

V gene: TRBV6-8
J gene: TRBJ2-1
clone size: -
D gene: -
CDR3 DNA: TGTGCCGTCGGGAGCGACATGTCCTCCTACAATGAGCAGTTCTTC
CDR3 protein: CAVGSDMSSYNEQFF

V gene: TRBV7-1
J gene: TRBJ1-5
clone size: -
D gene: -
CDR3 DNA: TGTGCCAGCAGCTTAGGCGGCAGCTTCTATAGCAATCAGCCCCAGCATTTT
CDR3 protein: CASSLGGSFYSNQPQHF

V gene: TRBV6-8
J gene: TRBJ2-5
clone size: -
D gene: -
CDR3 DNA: TGTGCCAGCAGTGCTCGACAGGCCGGGAGGGAGACCCAGTACTTC
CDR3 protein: CASSARQAGRETQYF

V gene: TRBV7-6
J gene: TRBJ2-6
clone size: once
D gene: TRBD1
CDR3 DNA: TGTGCCAGCAGCTTAGCGGACAGGGTCTTCGTAGGGGCCAACGTCCTGACTTTC
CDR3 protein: CASSLADRVFVGANVLTF

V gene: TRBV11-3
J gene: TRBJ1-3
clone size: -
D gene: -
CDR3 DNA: TGTGCCAGCAGCTTAACTGGGGGAACTGGAAACACCATATATTTT
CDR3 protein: CASSLTGGTGNTIYF

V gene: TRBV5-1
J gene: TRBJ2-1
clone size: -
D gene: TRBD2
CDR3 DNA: TGCGCCAGCAGCCCCTCCGAAGCGGGACGCTACAATGAGCAGTTCTTC
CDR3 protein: CASSPSEAGRYNEQFF

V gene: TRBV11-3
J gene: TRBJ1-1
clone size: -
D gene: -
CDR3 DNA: TGTGCCAGCAGCTTGACAGTTCGGGGCACTGAAGCTTTCTTT
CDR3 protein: CASSLTVRGTEAFF

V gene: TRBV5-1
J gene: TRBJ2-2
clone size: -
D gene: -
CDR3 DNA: TGCGCCAGCAGCTTAACACCGACACACTTGAACACCGGGGAGCTGTTTTTT
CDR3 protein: CASSLTPTHLNTGELFF

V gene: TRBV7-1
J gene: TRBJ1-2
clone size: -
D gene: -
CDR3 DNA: TGTGCCAGCAGCTTATTGTGGGGTTTGGATGGCTACACCTTC
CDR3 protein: CASSLLWGLDGYTF

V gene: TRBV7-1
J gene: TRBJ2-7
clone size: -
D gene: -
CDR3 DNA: TGTGCCAGCAGCGAGGCTCTCGTCCTATCCTACGAGCAGTACTTC
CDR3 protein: CASSEALVLSYEQYF